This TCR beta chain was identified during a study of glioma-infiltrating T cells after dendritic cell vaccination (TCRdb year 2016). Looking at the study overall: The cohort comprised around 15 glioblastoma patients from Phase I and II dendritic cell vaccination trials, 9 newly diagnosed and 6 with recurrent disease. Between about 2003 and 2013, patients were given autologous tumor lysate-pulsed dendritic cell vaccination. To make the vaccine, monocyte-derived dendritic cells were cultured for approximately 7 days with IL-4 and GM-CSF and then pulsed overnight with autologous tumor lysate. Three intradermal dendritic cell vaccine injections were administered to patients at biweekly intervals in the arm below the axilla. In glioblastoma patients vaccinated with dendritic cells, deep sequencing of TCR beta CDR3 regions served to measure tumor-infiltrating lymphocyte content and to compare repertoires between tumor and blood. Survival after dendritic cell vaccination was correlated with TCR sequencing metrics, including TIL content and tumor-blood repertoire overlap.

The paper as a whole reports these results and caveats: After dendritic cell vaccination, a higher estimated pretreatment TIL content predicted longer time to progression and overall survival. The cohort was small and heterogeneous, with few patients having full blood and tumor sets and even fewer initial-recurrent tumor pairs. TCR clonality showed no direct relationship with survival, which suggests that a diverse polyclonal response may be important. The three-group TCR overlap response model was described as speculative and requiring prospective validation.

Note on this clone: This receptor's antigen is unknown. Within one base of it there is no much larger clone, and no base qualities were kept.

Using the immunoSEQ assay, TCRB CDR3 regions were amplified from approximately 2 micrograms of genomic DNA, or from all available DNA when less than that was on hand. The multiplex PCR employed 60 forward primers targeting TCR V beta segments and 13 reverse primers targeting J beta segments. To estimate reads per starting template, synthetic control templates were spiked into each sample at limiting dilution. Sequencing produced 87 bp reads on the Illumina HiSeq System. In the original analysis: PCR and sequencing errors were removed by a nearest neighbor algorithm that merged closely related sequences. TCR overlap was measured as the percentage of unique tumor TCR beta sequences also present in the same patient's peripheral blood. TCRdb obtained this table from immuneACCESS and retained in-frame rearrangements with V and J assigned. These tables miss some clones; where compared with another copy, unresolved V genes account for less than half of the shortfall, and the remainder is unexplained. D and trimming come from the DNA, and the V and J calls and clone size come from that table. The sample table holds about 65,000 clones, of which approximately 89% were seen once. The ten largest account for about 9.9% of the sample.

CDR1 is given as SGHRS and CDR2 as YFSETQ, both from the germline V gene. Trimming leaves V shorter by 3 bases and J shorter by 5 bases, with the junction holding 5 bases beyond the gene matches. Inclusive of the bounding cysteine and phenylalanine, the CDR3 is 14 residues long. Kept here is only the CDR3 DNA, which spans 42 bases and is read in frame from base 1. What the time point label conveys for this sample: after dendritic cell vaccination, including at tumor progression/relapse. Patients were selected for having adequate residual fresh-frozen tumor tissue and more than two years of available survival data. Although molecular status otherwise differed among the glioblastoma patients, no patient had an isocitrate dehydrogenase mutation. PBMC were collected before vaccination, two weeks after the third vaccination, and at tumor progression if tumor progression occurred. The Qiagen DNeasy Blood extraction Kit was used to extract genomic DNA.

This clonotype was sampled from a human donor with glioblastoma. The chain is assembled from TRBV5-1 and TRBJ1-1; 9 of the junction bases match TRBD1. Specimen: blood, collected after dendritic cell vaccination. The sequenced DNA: TGCGCCAGCAGCTACACAGGGGGCTTGACTGAAGCTTTCTTT. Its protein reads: CASSYTGGLTEAFF.